This entry lists 19 T cell receptor beta chains sequenced from one sample in a study of cytomegalovirus exposure and HLA in healthy donors. Primers for the PCR totalled 60 Vbeta and 13 Jbeta. TCRdb keeps only in-frame clones here, not all; method: immunoSEQ multiplex PCR. The sample's table shows 80,000 or so clones. Sequencing input: PBMCs. These receptors were collected from a woman aged 25 to 39 in good health and CMV-seronegative.

This chain joins TRBV19 and TRBJ1-1; D ambiguous. CDR3 size: 14 residues. V was shortened by 7 bases and J by 5 bases, with 17 bases between the two germline ends. Germline CDR1 is LNHDA and CDR2 is SQIVND (reference sequence). The CDR3 spells CASTRTPLGTEAFF. In DNA form, the CDR3 reads TGTGCCAGTACCAGGACTCCTTTGGGAACTGAAGCTTTCTTT.

The genes are TRBV30 and TRBJ2-7, with 14 bases matching TRBD2. This CDR3 comprises 18 residues. Germline V gives CDR1 GTSNPN, CDR2 SVGIG (reference sequence). The J segment lost 4 bases and the V segment lost 2 bases, leaving 13 bases of the junction unmatched. The CDR3 bases are TGTGCCTGGAGTAGACTAGCGGGGGGGCTGCATCCCCCTTACGAGCAGTACTTC. As protein: CAWSRLAGGLHPPYEQYF.

The chain carries TRBV25-1 and TRBJ2-5; 10 positions agree with TRBD1. Germline CDR1 and CDR2: MGHDK and SYGVNS. Trimming took 6 bases from V and 7 from J; bases not matched to a gene: 8. The CDR3 runs 14 residues. The CDR3 loop reads CASSSSGTGATQYF. The CDR3 nucleotides read TGTGCCAGCAGCTCCTCCGGGACAGGGGCGACCCAGTACTTC.

The chain carries TRBV6-1 and TRBJ2-3, with D perhaps matching TRBD1 (6 bases). Germline V gives CDR1 MNHNS, CDR2 SASEGT. V lost 6 bases and J lost 5, with 15 bases in between. This CDR3 has 14 residues. CDR3 protein: CASRTGHLGDTQYF. Written as DNA, the CDR3 is TGTGCCAGCAGAACGGGACACCTAGGAGATACGCAGTATTTT.

The chain uses TRBV19 and TRBJ1-2, with a possible D match to TRBD1 (5 bases). V lost 7 bases and J 9 bases, leaving 18 bases between the germline ends. The CDR3 runs to 13 residues. CDR1 and CDR2 (germline): LNHDA, SQIVND (reference sequence). Here the CDR3 DNA reads TGTGCCAGTACTCCCCGGCGGGACGGAAGCTACACCTTC. Protein product: CASTPRRDGSYTF.

The CDR3 protein is CASTLAGSAYEQYF. The DNA for the CDR3 is TGTGCCAGCACTTTAGCGGGTTCTGCCTACGAGCAGTACTTC. J is TRBJ2-7 and V is TRBV2, with TRBD2 matching over 7 bases. V trimming: 7 bases; J trimming: 2 bases; junction bases outside the gene matches: 8. This CDR3 is built from 14 residues. Per the germline V gene, CDR1 is SNHLY and CDR2 is FYNNEI.

In the case of this clone: One end of the junction fails to match germline, which may point to a read error. The chain joins TRBV6-6 to TRBJ2-1, with 8 nucleotides matching TRBD1. The CDR3 has 16 residues. The germline CDR1 and CDR2 sequences are MNHNY and SVGAGI (reference sequence). CDR3 DNA: TGTGCCAGCAGACCCACAGGGGGTGGCTCCGACAATGAGCAGTTCTTC. Amino acid sequence: CASRPTGGGSDNEQFF.

The chain couples TRBV4-2 to TRBJ2-7; TRBD1 might be the D (6 bases). Germline CDR1 reads LGHNA; CDR2 reads YNFKEQ. The CDR3 loop spans 17 amino acids. With 3 bases removed from V and 3 bases from J, the gap between germline ends came to 21 bases. CDR3 DNA sequence: TGTGCCAGCAGCCAGGAAACGAGGACAGTTGTGGACTACGAGCAGTACTTC. Translated, it gives CASSQETRTVVDYEQYF.

The chain employs TRBV19 and TRBJ1-1; TRBD1 aligns across 7 bases. Looked up from germline, CDR1 is LNHDA and CDR2 is SQIVND (reference sequence). The CDR3 is 14 amino acids. Germline trimming cut 6 bases from V and 4 bases from J; bases unmatched to any gene: 8. The CDR3 DNA follows: TGTGCCAGTAGCGACAGCAGGGGGGCCACTGAAGCTTTCTTT. Translated: CASSDSRGATEAFF.

V is TRBV19 and J is TRBJ1-5; D gene unclear. Germline V gene sequence: CDR1 LNHDA, CDR2 SQIVND (reference sequence). Trimming pared 4 bases from V and 6 bases from J, leaving 10 bases between. The CDR3 is 13 amino acids. CDR3 sequence: CASSNTVSQPQHF. CDR3 in DNA: TGTGCCAGTAGTAATACGGTTTCTCAGCCCCAGCATTTT.

The chain links TRBV30 to TRBJ1-4, with unresolved D. Germline CDR1 GTSNPN, CDR2 SVGIG (reference sequence). There are 15 residues in the CDR3. Trimming took 3 bases from V and 4 from J, leaving 15 bases between them. The CDR3 region has the DNA TGTGCCTGGAGCGGGCAGAGGGCCCTTAATGAAAAACTGTTTTTT. It is translated as CAWSGQRALNEKLFF.

This chain connects TRBV19 to TRBJ1-1, with TRBD1 matching 8 bases. CDR1 LNHDA and CDR2 SQIVND come from the germline V gene (reference sequence). CDR3 length: 15 residues. V lost 3 bases and J lost 5; bases outside the gene matches: 8. CDR3: CASSMGQGARTEAFF. Written as DNA, the CDR3 is TGTGCCAGTAGTATGGGGCAGGGGGCTAGGACTGAAGCTTTCTTT.

The chain is built from TRBV27 and TRBJ1-5, with a possible D match to TRBD1 (5 bases). The CDR3 loop spans 15 amino acids. The germline V gene has CDR1 MNHEY and CDR2 SMNVEV (reference sequence). Trimming pared 5 bases from V and 7 bases from J, leaving 18 bases between. The CDR3, as DNA: TGTGCCAGCAGTCCAAGGTTCAGTAAGGGGCAGCCCCAGCATTTT. Translation: CASSPRFSKGQPQHF.

V and J are TRBV19 and TRBJ2-1; 11 bases agree with TRBD2. Germline V gene data show CDR1 as LNHDA and CDR2 as SQIVND (reference sequence). The trim removed 7 bases at V and 9 bases at J, leaving 11 bases unmatched. This CDR3 contains 15 residues. The CDR3 is CASTNSGGAGGEQFF. The CDR3, as DNA: TGTGCCAGTACAAATAGCGGGGGGGCCGGTGGTGAGCAGTTCTTC.

The chain links TRBV27 to TRBJ2-1; TRBD2 aligns across 10 bases. Trimming removed 6 bases from V and 1 base from J; junction bases left unmatched: 12. Germline lookup yields CDR1 MNHEY and CDR2 SMNVEV (reference sequence). The CDR3 extends over 18 amino acids. The CDR3: CASSRGSGGAGSYNEQFF. Here the CDR3 DNA reads TGTGCCAGCAGCCGGGGCAGCGGGGGGGCCGGTTCCTACAATGAGCAGTTCTTC.

V and J are TRBV2 and TRBJ1-1, with D unresolved. The CDR3 has 15 residues. V gave up 2 bases and J gave up 4 bases, with 14 bases separating them. CDR1 SNHLY and CDR2 FYNNEI come from the germline V gene. The CDR3 protein is CASSELAPGSTEAFF. The CDR3, as DNA: TGTGCCAGCAGTGAATTGGCACCCGGGAGCACTGAAGCTTTCTTT.

The J gene is TRBJ1-4, the V gene TRBV19, with 7 positions matching TRBD1. The germline V gene has CDR1 LNHDA and CDR2 SQIVND (reference sequence). The junction had 7 bases not matched to a gene; V was cut back by 5 bases and J by 4 bases. The CDR3 runs 15 residues. CDR3 amino acids: CASSSQQGYNEKLFF. The CDR3 DNA reads TGTGCCAGTAGTTCTCAACAGGGGTATAATGAAAAACTGTTTTTT.

The gene calls are TRBV7-9 and TRBJ2-7, with 8 bases that match TRBD2. Looked up from germline, CDR1 is SEHNR and CDR2 is FQNEAQ (reference sequence). V shed 1 base, J shed 2 bases, and the junction held 7 bases outside the gene matches. The CDR3 is 16 residues long. The CDR3 DNA sequence: TGTGCCAGCAGCTTAGACGGAAGCGGGAGCCCCTACGAGCAGTACTTC. Translating it yields CASSLDGSGSPYEQYF.

The chain carries TRBV18 and TRBJ1-4, with 7 bases matching TRBD1. Losses at the gene ends were 5 bases for V and 8 bases for J; bases not matched to a gene: 8. The germline CDR1 and CDR2 sequences are KGHSH and LQKENI. This CDR3 comprises 14 residues. In DNA, the CDR3 is TGTGCCAGCTCATCTACAGGGGTGAGAGAAAAACTGTTTTTT. Translation gives CASSSTGVREKLFF.